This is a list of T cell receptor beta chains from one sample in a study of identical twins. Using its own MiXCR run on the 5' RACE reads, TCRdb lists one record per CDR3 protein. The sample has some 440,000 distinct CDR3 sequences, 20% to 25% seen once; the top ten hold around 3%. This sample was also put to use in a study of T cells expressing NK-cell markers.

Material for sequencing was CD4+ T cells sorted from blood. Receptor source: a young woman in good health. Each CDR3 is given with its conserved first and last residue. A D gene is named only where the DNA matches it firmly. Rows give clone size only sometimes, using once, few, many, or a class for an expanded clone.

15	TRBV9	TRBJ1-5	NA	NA	TGTGCCAGCAGCGTTTCGGGAGTGAGCAATCAGCCCCAGCATTTT	CASSVSGVSNQPQHF
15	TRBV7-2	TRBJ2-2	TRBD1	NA	TGTGCCAGCAGCTTGGGGACAGGGGGTATCGGGGAGCTGTTTTTT	CASSLGTGGIGELFF
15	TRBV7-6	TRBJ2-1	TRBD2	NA	TGTGCCAGCAGCTTAGAGGGACTAGCACACAATGAGCAGTTCTTC	CASSLEGLAHNEQFF
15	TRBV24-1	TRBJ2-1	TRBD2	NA	TGTGCCACCAGTTCTAGCGGGGAATCCTACAATGAGCAGTTCTTC	CATSSSGESYNEQFF
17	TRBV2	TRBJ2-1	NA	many	TGTGCCAGCAGCGACCTCCCCTGGGAGACCCCAGGTAATGAGCAGTTCTTC	CASSDLPWETPGNEQFF
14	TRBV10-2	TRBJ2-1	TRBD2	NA	TGCGCCAGTTCTCGACTAGCGGGTTTGTTTGAGCAGTTCTTC	CASSRLAGLFEQFF
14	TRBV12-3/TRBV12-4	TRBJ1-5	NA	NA	TGTGCCAGCAGTTTATTTGGGCTAAATCAGCCCCAGCATTTT	CASSLFGLNQPQHF
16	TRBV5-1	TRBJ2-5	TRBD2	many	TGCGCCAGCAGCTTGGCCTCCAGCGGGGTACAAGAGACCCAGTACTTC	CASSLASSGVQETQYF
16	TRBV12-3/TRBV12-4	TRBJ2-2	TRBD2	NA	TGTGCCAGCAGTGCTAGCGGGAGGGCTAGCACCGGGGAGCTGTTTTTT	CASSASGRASTGELFF
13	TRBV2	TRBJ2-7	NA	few	TGTGCCAGCAACCTCCAAGGGGACTACGAGCAGTACTTC	CASNLQGDYEQYF
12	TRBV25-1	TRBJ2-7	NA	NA	TGTGCCAGCTCCTCTTTGGCCGAAAGGCAGTACTTC	CASSSLAERQYF
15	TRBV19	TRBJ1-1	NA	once	TGTGCCAGTAGCTATACCGGGACAATGAACACTGAAGCTTTCTTT	CASSYTGTMNTEAFF
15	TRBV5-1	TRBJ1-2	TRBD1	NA	TGCGCCAGCAGCTTGGCCGGACAGGGAAGGTATGGCTACACCTTC	CASSLAGQGRYGYTF
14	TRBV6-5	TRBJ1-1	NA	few	TGTGCCAGCAGTTACACGGGGCGAAACACTGAAGCTTTCTTT	CASSYTGRNTEAFF
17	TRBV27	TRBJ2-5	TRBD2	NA	TGTGCCAGCAGTTTATCGGGTAGCGGGGGGGCTTATGAGACCCAGTACTTC	CASSLSGSGGAYETQYF
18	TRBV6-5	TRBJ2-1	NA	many	TGTGCCAGCAGTTACTCGGGGATCCTAACTTCCTCCTACAATGAGCAGTTCTTC	CASSYSGILTSSYNEQFF
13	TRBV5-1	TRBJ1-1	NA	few	TGCGCCAGCAGCTCCAGGACCGGTTTTGAAGCTTTCTTT	CASSSRTGFEAFF
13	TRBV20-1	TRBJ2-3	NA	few	TGCAGTGCCAAGCGGCCTAGCACAGATACGCAGTATTTT	CSAKRPSTDTQYF
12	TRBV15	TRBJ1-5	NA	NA	TGTGCCACCAGCCCCTCCCGCCAGCCCCAGCATTTT	CATSPSRQPQHF
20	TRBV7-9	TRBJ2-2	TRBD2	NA	TGTGCCAGCAGCCTTTCGAGTGAAGCGGGGGGGCCGTGGGACACCGGGGAGCTGTTTTTT	CASSLSSEAGGPWDTGELFF
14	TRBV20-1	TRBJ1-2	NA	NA	TGCAGTGCTAGAGGACAGAAAGCTAACTATGGCTACACCTTC	CSARGQKANYGYTF
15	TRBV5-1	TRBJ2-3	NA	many	TGCGCCAGCAGCCCATCGGGAATGGGGACAGATACGCAGTATTTT	CASSPSGMGTDTQYF
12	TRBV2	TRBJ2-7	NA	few	TGTGCCAGCAGTGAATCCACTAGGCGACAGTACTTC	CASSESTRRQYF
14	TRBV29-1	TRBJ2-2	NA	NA	TGCAGCGTTGAAGATATGGACCTGACCGGGGAGCTGTTTTTT	CSVEDMDLTGELFF
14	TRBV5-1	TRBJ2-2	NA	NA	TGCGCCAGCAGCCTACAAAGGGGGACCGGGGAGCTGTTTTTT	CASSLQRGTGELFF
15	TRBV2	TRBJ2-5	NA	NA	TGTGCCAGCACGGGAAGGCTTCCGTACCAAGAGACCCAGTACTTC	CASTGRLPYQETQYF
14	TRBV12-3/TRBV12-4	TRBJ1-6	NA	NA	TGTGCCAGCAGTTCGACAGACAAAAATTCACCCCTCCACTTT	CASSSTDKNSPLHF
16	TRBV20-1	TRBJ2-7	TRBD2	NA	TGCAGTGCTAGACCCTGGGGGCTAGCGGGGTCCTACGAGCAGTACTTC	CSARPWGLAGSYEQYF
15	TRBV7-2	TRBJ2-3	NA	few	TGTGCCAGCAGCTTAGTTGGGGATCTCACAGATACGCAGTATTTT	CASSLVGDLTDTQYF
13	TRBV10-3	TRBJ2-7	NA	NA	TGTGCCATCAGTGAGTGGGATTCCTACGAGCAGTACTTC	CAISEWDSYEQYF
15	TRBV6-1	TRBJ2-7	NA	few	TGTGCCAGCAGCAGACAGCCCCGAAACTCCTACGAGCAGTACTTC	CASSRQPRNSYEQYF
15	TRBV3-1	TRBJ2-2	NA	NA	TGTGCCAGCAGCCAAGGGCGACTGCGGGCCGGGGAGCTGTTTTTT	CASSQGRLRAGELFF
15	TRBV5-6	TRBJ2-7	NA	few	TGTGCCAGCAGCTTTTGGAGGGCGGAATCCTACGAGCAGTACTTC	CASSFWRAESYEQYF
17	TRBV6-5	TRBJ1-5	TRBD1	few	TGTGCCAGCAGTTACTCCAGGACAGGCAATAGCAATCAGCCCCAGCATTTT	CASSYSRTGNSNQPQHF
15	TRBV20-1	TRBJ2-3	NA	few	TGCAGTGCTAGAGGCCGAGGGGGAGTTACAGATACGCAGTATTTT	CSARGRGGVTDTQYF
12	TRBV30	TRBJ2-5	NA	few	TGTGCCTGGAATCCGGGGTTAGGGACCCAGTACTTC	CAWNPGLGTQYF
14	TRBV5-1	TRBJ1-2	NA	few	TGCGCCAGCAGCGTGTCAGGGGCAACCTATGGCTACACCTTC	CASSVSGATYGYTF
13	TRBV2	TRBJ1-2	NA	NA	TGTGCCAGCAGTGAAAGAGAGCCTTATGGCTACACCTTC	CASSEREPYGYTF
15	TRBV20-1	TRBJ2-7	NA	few	TGCAGTGCTCCCACAAGCGACAGGGGAGGGAACGAGCAGTACTTC	CSAPTSDRGGNEQYF
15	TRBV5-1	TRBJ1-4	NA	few	TGCGCCAGCAGCTTGGACGGGACAAGCAATGAAAAACTGTTTTTT	CASSLDGTSNEKLFF
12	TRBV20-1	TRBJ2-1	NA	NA	TGCAGTGCTTTCGGGACCTACAATGAGCAGTTCTTC	CSAFGTYNEQFF
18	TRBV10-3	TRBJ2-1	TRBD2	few	TGTGCCACCGAATCCGGGACTAGCGGGAGTACGTCCTACAATGAGCAGTTCTTC	CATESGTSGSTSYNEQFF
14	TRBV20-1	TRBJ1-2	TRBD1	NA	TGCAGTGCTACCAATAAGGGACAGGGCCATGGCTACACCTTC	CSATNKGQGHGYTF
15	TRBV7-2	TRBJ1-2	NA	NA	TGTGCCAGCAGCTTAAACTTCGGGGACGCTCCACGCTACACCTTC	CASSLNFGDAPRYTF
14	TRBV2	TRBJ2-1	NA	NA	TGTGCCAGCACAAGAACCGACCGGGGGAATGAGCAGTTCTTC	CASTRTDRGNEQFF
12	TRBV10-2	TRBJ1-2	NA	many	TGCGCCAGCCGCAGTTCCAGCAGGGGCTACACCTTC	CASRSSSRGYTF